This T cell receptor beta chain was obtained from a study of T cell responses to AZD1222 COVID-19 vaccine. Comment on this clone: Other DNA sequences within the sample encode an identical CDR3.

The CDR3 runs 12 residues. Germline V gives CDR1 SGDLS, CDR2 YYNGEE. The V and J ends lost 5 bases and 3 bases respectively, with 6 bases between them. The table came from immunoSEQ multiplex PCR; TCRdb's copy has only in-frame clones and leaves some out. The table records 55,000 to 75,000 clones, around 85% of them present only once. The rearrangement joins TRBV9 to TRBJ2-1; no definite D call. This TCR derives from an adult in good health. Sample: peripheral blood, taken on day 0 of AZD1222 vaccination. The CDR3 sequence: CASSSGYNEQFF. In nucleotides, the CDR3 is TGTGCCAGCAGTTCCGGCTACAATGAGCAGTTCTTC. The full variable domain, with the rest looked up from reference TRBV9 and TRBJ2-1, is DSGVTQTPKHLITATGQRVTLRCSPRSGDLSVYWYQQSLDQGLQFLIQYYNGEERAKGNILERFSAQQFPDLHSELNLSSLELGDSALYFCASSSGYNEQFFGPGTRLTVL.